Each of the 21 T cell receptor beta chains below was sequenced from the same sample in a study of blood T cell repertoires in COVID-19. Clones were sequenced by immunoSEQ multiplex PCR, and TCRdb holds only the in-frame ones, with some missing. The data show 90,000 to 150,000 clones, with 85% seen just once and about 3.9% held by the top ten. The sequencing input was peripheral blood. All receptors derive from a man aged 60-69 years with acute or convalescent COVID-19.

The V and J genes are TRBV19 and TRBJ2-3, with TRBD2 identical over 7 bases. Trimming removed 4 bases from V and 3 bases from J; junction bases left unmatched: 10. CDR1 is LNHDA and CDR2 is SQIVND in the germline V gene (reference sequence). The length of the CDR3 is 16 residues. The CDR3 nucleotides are TGTGCCAGTAGTAAGTCGAGACTAGCCGAGACAGATACGCAGTATTTT. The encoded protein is CASSKSRLAETDTQYF.

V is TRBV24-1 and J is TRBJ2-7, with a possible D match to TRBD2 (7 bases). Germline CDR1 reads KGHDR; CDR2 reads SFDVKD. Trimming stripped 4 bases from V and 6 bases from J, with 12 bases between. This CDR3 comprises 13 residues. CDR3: CATSDPGGREQYF. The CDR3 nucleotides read TGTGCCACCAGTGACCCCGGGGGGCGCGAGCAGTACTTC.

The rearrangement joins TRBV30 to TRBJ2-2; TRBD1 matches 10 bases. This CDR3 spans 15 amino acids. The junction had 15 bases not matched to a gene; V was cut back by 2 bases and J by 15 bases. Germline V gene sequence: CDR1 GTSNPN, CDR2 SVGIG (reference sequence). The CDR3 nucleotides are TGTGCCTGGAGTCAACTATTTAGGGGACAGGGGTTGATGTTTTTT. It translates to CAWSQLFRGQGLMFF.

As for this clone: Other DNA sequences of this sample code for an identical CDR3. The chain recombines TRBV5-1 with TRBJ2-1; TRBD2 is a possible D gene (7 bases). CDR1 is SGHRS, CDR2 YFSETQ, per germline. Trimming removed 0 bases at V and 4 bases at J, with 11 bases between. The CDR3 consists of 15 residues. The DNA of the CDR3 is TGCGCCAGCAGCTTGGTGGCGGGGGCATACAATGAGCAGTTCTTC. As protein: CASSLVAGAYNEQFF.

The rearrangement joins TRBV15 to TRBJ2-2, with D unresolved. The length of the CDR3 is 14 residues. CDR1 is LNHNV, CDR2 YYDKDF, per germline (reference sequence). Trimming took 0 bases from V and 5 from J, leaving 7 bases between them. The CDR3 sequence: CATSRDQETGELFF. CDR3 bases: TGTGCCACCAGCAGAGATCAGGAAACCGGGGAGCTGTTTTTT.

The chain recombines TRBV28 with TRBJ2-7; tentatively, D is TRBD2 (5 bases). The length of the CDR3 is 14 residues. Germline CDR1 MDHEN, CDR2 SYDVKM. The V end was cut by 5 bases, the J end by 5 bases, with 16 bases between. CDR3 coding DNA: TGTGCCAGCAGTGTACTAGTTCCTTTTAACGAGCAGTACTTC. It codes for CASSVLVPFNEQYF.

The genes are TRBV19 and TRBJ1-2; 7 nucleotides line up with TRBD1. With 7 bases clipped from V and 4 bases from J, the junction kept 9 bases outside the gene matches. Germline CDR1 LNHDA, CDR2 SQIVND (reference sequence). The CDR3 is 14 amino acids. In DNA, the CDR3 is TGTGCCAGTACTCAGGAGACAGGGACCTATGGCTACACCTTC. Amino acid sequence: CASTQETGTYGYTF.

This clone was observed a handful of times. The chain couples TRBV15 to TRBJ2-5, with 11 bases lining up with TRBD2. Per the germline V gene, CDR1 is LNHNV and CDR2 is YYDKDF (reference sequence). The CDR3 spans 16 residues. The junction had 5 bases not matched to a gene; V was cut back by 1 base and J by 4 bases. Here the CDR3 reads CATSRGTSGSSETQYF. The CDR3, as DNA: TGTGCCACCAGCAGAGGAACTAGCGGGAGTTCAGAGACCCAGTACTTC.

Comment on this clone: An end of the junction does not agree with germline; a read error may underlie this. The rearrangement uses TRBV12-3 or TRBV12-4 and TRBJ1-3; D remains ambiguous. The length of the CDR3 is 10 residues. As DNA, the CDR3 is TGTGCCAGCAGTTTTGGCCGCTCTCATTTT. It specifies CASSFGRSHF.

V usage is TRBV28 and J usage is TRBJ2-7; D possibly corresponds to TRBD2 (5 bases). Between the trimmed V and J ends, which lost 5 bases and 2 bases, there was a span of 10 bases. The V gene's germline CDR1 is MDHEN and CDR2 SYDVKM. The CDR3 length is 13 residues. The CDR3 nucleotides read TGTGCCAGCAGTGACCCCGGGGCCTACGAGCAGTACTTC. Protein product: CASSDPGAYEQYF.

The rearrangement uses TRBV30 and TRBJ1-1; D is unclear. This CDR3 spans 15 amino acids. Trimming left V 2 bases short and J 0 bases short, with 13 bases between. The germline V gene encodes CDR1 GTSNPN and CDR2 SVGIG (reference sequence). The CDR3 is CAWSLRRAMNTEAFF. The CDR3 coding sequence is TGTGCCTGGAGTTTAAGGAGGGCCATGAACACTGAAGCTTTCTTT.

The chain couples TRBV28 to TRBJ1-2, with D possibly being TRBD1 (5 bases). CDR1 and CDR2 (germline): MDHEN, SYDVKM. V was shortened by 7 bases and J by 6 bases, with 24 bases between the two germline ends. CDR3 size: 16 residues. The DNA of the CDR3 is TGTGCCAGCACTACCCCCACACGGCAGGGAGGCCATGGCTACACCTTC. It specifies CASTTPTRQGGHGYTF.

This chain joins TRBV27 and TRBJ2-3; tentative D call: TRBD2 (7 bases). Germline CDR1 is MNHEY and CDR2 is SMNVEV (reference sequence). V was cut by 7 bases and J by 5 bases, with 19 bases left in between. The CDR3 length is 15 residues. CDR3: CASTLRGGQGDTQYF. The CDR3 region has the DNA TGTGCCAGCACCCTAAGGGGGGGCCAGGGAGATACGCAGTATTTT.

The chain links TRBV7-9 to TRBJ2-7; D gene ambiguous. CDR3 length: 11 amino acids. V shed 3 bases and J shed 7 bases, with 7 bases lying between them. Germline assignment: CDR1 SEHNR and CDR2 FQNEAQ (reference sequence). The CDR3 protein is CASSFTSEQYF. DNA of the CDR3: TGTGCCAGCAGCTTTACAAGTGAGCAGTACTTC.

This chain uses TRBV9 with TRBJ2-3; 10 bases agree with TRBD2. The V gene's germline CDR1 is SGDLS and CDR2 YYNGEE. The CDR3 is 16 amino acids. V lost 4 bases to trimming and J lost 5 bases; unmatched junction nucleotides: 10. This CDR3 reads CASSTQAGGPLDTQYF. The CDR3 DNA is TGTGCCAGCAGCACCCAAGCGGGAGGGCCCTTAGATACGCAGTATTTT.

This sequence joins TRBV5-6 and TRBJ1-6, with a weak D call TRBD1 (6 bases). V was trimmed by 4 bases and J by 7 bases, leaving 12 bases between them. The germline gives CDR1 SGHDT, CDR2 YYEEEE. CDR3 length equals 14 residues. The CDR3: CASSIQGANSPLHF. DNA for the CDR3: TGTGCCAGCAGCATACAGGGCGCGAATTCACCCCTCCACTTT.

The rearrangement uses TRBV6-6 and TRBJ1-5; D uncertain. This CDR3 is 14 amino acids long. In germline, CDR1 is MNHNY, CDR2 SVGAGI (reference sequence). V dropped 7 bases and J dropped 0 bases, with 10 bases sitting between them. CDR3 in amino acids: CASTPSDSNQPQHF. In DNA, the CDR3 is TGTGCCAGCACCCCTAGCGATAGCAATCAGCCCCAGCATTTT.

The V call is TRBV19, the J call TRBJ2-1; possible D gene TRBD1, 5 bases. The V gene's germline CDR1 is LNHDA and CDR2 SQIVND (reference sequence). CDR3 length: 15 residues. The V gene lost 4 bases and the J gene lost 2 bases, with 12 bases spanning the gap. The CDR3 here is CASSNTGHPYNEQFF. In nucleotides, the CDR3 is TGTGCCAGTAGTAATACAGGTCACCCCTACAATGAGCAGTTCTTC.

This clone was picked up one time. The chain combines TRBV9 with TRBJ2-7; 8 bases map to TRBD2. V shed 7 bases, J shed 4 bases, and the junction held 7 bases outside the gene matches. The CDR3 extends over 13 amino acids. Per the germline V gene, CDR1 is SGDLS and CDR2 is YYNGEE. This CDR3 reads CASGRAGGYEQYF. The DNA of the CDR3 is TGTGCCAGCGGCCGGGCGGGAGGTTACGAGCAGTACTTC.

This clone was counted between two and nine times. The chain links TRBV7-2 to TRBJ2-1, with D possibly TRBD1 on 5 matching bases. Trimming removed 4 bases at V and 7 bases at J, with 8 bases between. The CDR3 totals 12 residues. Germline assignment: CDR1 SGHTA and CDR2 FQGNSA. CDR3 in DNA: TGTGCCAGCAGCTATGGGGCAAATGAGCAGTTCTTC. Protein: CASSYGANEQFF.

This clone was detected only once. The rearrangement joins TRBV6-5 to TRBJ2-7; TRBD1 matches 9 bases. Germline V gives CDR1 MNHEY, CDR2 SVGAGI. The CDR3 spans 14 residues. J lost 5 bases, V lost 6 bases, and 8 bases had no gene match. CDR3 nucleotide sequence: TGTGCCAGCAGCCTTGACAGGGGGAAGGACGAGCAGTACTTC. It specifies CASSLDRGKDEQYF.